This T cell receptor beta chain was identified in a study of cytomegalovirus exposure and HLA in healthy donors. A word on this clone: Its antigen is unidentified.

Study results and limitations: It was in a later analysis that TCR association rates were seen to vary by HLA locus, highest for DRB1 and lowest for HLA-C.

The CDR3 extends over 15 amino acids. Between the trimmed V and J ends, which lost 0 bases and 8 bases, there was a span of 16 bases. Germline V gene lookup returns CDR1 LNHDA and CDR2 SQIVND (reference sequence). The PCR ran on 60 Vbeta and 13 Jbeta primers. Profiled with immunoSEQ multiplex PCR; TCRdb holds only in-frame clones, not every one. The data contain some 150,000 clones, roughly 64% of them singletons. This clonotype was obtained from a woman between 25 and 40 years old in good health and CMV-seropositive. Sequencing was performed on PBMCs. This rearrangement joins TRBV19 to TRBJ1-2; no clear D. The CDR3 reads CASSIEVNSIWGYTF. Written as DNA, the CDR3 is TGTGCCAGTAGTATAGAGGTCAACAGTATATGGGGCTACACCTTC.